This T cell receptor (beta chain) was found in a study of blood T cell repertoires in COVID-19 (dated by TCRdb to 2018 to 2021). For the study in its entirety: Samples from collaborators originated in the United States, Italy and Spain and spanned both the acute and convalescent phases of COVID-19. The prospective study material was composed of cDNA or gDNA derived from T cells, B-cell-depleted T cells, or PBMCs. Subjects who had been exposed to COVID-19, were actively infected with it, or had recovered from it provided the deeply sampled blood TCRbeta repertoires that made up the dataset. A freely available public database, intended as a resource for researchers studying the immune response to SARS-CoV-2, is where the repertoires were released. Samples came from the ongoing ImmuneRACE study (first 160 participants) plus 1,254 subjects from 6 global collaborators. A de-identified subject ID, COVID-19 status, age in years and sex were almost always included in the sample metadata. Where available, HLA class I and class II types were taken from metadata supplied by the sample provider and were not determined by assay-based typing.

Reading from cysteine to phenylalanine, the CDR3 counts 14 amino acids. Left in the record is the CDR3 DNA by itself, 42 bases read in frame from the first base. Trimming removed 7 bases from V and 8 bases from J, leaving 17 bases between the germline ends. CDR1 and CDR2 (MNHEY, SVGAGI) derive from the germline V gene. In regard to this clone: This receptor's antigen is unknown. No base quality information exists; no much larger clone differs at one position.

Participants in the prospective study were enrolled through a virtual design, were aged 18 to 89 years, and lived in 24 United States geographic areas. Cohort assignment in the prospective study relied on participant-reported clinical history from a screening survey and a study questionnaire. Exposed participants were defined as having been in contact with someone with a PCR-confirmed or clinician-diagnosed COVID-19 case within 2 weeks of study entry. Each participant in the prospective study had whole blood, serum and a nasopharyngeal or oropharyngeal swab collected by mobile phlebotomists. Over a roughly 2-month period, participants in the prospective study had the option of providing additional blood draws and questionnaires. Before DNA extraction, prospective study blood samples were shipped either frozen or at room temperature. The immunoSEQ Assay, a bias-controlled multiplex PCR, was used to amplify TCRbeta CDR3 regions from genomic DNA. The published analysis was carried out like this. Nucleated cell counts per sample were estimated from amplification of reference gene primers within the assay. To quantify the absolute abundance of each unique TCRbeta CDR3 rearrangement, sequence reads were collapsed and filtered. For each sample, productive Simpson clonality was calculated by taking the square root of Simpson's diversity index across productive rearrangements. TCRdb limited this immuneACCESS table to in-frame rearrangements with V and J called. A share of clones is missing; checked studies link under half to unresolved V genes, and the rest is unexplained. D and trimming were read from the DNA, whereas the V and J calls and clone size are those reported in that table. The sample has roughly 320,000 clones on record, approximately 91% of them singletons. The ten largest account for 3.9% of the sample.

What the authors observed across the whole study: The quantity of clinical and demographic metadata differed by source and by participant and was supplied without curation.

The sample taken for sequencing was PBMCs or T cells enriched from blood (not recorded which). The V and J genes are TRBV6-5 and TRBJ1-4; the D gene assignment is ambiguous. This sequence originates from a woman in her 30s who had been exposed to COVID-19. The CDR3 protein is CASKGGYPREKLFF. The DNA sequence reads TGTGCCAGCAAGGGAGGGTACCCACGGGAAAAACTGTTTTTT.